This T cell receptor beta chain emerged from a study of blood T cell repertoires in COVID-19. In the study overall: PBMCs, B-cell-depleted T cells, or T cells were the source of the cDNA or gDNA that made up the material.

In the authors' workflow: Estimates of nucleated cell counts were drawn from the amplification of reference gene primers. The method was immunoSEQ multiplex PCR; TCRdb's version includes in-frame clones alone and lacks a portion of them. That table furnishes V, J and clone size, whereas the DNA furnished D and trimming. The table includes a few hundred thousand clones, 80% to 85% detected once. The germline V gene encodes CDR1 MNHEY and CDR2 SMNVEV (reference sequence). V gave up 2 bases and J gave up 4 bases; unmatched junction bases: 5. The CDR3 spans 15 residues. This chain links TRBV27 with TRBJ1-1; TRBD1 matches at 9 bases. This sequence was found in a woman aged 60-75 years with acute or convalescent COVID-19. The sample comprised peripheral blood. CDR3 in DNA: TGTGCCAGCAGTTTAGGACAGGGGAGGGGCACTGAAGCTTTCTTT. Translated, it gives CASSLGQGRGTEAFF.